These 5 T cell receptor beta chains were sequenced from one sample in a study of OX40 agonist ivuxolimab in advanced cancers. Using immunoSEQ multiplex PCR, the repertoire was profiled, and TCRdb retains in-frame clones only, with some absent. The sample comprises roughly 42,000 clones, roughly nine tenths of which are singletons, and roughly 30% rests with the top ten. Sequenced here: CD4+ or CD8+ T cells sorted from blood, sampled in a trial of the OX40 agonist ivuxolimab. The receptors derive from an adult with an advanced solid tumor such as melanoma, head and neck, liver or kidney cancer.

The sample holds one count of this clone. The rearrangement uses TRBV13 and TRBJ2-2, with TRBD2 as a possible D gene (7 bases). V was cut by 5 bases and J by 5 bases, with 15 bases left in between. This CDR3 has 15 amino acids. From germline, CDR1 is PRHDT and CDR2 FYEKMQ (reference sequence). The DNA of the CDR3 is TGTGCCAGCAGCACGGGACACGGGGGGACCGGGGAGCTGTTTTTT. This gives the protein CASSTGHGGTGELFF.

The V and J genes are TRBV13 and TRBJ2-6; the D is unclear. This CDR3 region has 18 residues. Germline loops: CDR1 PRHDT, CDR2 FYEKMQ (reference sequence). Trimming took 1 base from V and 0 from J, leaving 13 bases between them. The CDR3 DNA reads as TGTGCCAGCAGCTTAGTCCCAATCTCGAGCTCTGGGGCCAACGTCCTGACTTTC. It encodes CASSLVPISSSGANVLTF.

This chain joins TRBV11-3 and TRBJ2-3; TRBD2 matches 10 bases. The germline gives CDR1 SGHNT, CDR2 YENEEA. Trimming at V came to 3 bases and at J to 2 bases, leaving 5 bases not matched to a gene. The CDR3 runs 16 residues. The CDR3: CASSLGTSAYTDTQYF. In nucleotides, the CDR3 is TGTGCCAGCAGCTTGGGGACTAGCGCCTACACAGATACGCAGTATTTT.

The CDR3 DNA reads TGCGCCAGCAGCCCCGTAGTAGGCGGGTACACAGATACGCAGTATTTT. This sequence encodes CASSPVVGGYTDTQYF. The genes are TRBV4-3 and TRBJ2-3; D perhaps matches TRBD2 (5 bases). The CDR3 covers 16 residues. Germline V gives CDR1 LGHNA, CDR2 YSLEER. V lost 4 bases, J lost 2 bases, and 16 bases lay in between.

The genes are TRBV19 and TRBJ2-7; perhaps D is TRBD1 or TRBD2 (6 bases each). This CDR3 is built from 15 residues. Germline V gene data show CDR1 as LNHDA and CDR2 as SQIVND (reference sequence). Trimming pared 3 bases from V and 0 bases from J, leaving 12 bases between. CDR3 in amino acids: CASSISGAYSYEQYF. The CDR3 bases are TGTGCCAGTAGTATCTCGGGGGCCTACTCCTACGAGCAGTACTTC.